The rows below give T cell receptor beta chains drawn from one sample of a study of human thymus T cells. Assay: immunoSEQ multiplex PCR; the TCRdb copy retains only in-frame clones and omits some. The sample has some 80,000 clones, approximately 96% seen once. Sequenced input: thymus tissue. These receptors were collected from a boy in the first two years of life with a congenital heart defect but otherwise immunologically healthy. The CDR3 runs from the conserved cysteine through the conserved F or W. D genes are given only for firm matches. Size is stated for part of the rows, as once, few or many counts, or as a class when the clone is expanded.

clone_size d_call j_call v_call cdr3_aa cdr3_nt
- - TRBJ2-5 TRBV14 CASSPQENQETQYF TGTGCCAGCAGCCCTCAGGAAAACCAAGAGACCCAGTACTTC
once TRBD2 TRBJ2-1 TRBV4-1 CASSQELAGGVGANEQFF TGCGCCAGCAGCCAAGAACTAGCGGGGGGCGTAGGGGCCAATGAGCAGTTCTTC
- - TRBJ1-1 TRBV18 CASSIRWSTEAFF TGTGCCAGCTCAATAAGGTGGAGCACTGAAGCTTTCTTT
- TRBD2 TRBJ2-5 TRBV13 CASSPAGGRETQYF TGTGCCAGCAGCCCAGCGGGGGGGCGTGAGACCCAGTACTTC
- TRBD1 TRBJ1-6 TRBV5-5 CASSLDRGLNSPLHF TGTGCCAGCAGCTTAGACAGGGGCCTTAATTCACCCCTCCACTTT
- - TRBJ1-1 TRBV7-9 CASSPFANTEAFF TGTGCCAGCAGCCCGTTCGCGAACACTGAAGCTTTCTTT
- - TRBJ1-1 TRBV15 CATSSQRSGTEAFF TGTGCCACCAGCAGTCAACGGTCGGGCACTGAAGCTTTCTTT
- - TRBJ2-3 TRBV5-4 CASSSSYRDTDTQYF TGTGCCAGCAGCTCATCTTACAGGGACACAGATACGCAGTATTTT
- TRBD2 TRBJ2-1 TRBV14 CASSPIPLAGVAYNEQFF TGTGCCAGCAGCCCCATTCCACTAGCGGGGGTTGCCTACAATGAGCAGTTCTTC
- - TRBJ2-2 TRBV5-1 CASSLASPSVTGELFF TGCGCCAGCAGCCTGGCGTCGCCATCGGTCACCGGGGAGCTGTTTTTT
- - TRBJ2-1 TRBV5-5 CASTAKTINEQFF TGTGCCAGCACCGCTAAGACCATCAATGAGCAGTTCTTC
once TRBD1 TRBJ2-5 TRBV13 CASSFPQGAGETQYF TGTGCCAGCAGCTTCCCCCAGGGGGCTGGGGAGACCCAGTACTTC
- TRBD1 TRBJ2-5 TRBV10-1 CASRSGGAETQYF TGCGCCAGCAGATCAGGGGGTGCAGAGACCCAGTACTTC
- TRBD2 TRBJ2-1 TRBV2 CASSDSGRRAGESNEQFF TGTGCCAGCAGTGACTCGGGTCGTCGGGCGGGAGAGTCCAATGAGCAGTTCTTC
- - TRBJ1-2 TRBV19 CASSIAGARESCCYTF TGTGCCAGTAGTATCGCAGGGGCCCGCGAGTCTTGTTGCTACACCTTC
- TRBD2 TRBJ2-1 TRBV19 CASSIVPCSGGLAANEQFF TGTGCCAGTAGTATAGTCCCTTGTAGTGGGGGACTAGCAGCCAATGAGCAGTTCTTC
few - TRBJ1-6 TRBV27 CASSPGANSPLHF TGTGCCAGCAGCCCAGGGGCCAATTCACCCCTCCACTTT
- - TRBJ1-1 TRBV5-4 CASNGSSDTEAFF TGTGCCAGCAACGGGTCCTCGGACACTGAAGCTTTCTTT
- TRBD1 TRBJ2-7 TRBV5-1 CASSRGTQGPIDYEQYF TGCGCCAGCAGCCGAGGCACACAGGGGCCGATAGACTACGAGCAGTACTTC
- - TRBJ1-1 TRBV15 CATSVPGRKNTEAFF TGTGCCACCAGCGTACCGGGACGGAAGAACACTGAAGCTTTCTTT
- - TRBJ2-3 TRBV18 CASSPPRSGPDTQYF TGTGCCAGCTCACCACCGAGGTCCGGACCGGATACGCAGTATTTT
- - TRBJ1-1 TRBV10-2 CASLAGLNTEAFF TGCGCCAGCCTAGCCGGCCTGAACACTGAAGCTTTCTTT
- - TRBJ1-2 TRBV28 CASSLRYTPRGSPNYGYTF TGTGCCAGCAGTTTGAGGTACACCCCAAGAGGATCCCCTAACTATGGCTACACCTTC
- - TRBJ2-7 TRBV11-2 CASTNSAWGEDSYEQYF TGTGCCAGCACCAATTCCGCTTGGGGGGAGGACTCCTACGAGCAGTACTTC
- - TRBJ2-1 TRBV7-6 CASSLEGSDGDEQFF TGTGCCAGCAGCTTAGAGGGGTCGGACGGGGATGAGCAGTTCTTC
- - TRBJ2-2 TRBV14 CASSYAGTPDTGELFF TGTGCCAGCAGTTACGCTGGGACGCCAGACACCGGGGAGCTGTTTTTT
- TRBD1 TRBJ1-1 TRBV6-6 CASSLSADRGHTEAFF TGTGCCAGCAGCCTGAGCGCGGACAGGGGGCATACTGAAGCTTTCTTT
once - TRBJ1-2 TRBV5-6 CASSLKQGGEGYTF TGTGCCAGCAGCTTGAAACAGGGTGGGGAGGGCTACACCTTC
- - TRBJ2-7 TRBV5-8 CASSLVQSTTYEQYF TGTGCCAGCAGCTTGGTTCAGTCCACCACCTACGAGCAGTACTTC
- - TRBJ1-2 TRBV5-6 CASSLGGGAYGYTF TGTGCCAGCAGCTTAGGAGGGGGGGCATATGGCTACACCTTC
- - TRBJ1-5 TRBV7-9 CASSPTGRSNQPQHF TGTGCCAGCAGCCCCACTGGTCGAAGCAATCAGCCCCAGCATTTT
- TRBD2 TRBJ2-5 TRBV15 CATSRVIASGQEETQYF TGTGCCACCAGCAGAGTAATCGCTAGCGGACAAGAAGAGACCCAGTACTTC
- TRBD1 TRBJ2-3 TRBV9 CASSVGVRGYTDTQYF TGTGCCAGCAGCGTAGGTGTCAGGGGGTACACAGATACGCAGTATTTT
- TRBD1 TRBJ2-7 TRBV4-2 CASSQGGTGSYEQYF TGTGCCAGCAGCCAAGGGGGGACAGGGTCCTACGAGCAGTACTTC
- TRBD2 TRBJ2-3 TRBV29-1 CSVDSRSGRSTDTQYF TGCAGCGTTGATAGTCGAAGCGGGAGGAGTACAGATACGCAGTATTTT
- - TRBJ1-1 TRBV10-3 CAISETGQNTEAFF TGTGCCATCAGTGAGACGGGGCAGAACACTGAAGCTTTCTTT
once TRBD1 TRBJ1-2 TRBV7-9 CASSIAGTEGSYTF TGTGCCAGCAGCATCGCCGGGACAGAAGGGAGCTACACCTTC
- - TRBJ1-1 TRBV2 CASQAGPNTEAFF TGTGCCAGCCAGGCAGGGCCGAACACTGAAGCTTTCTTT
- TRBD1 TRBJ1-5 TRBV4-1 CASSQDRGEQGYQPQHF TGCGCCAGCAGCCAAGATCGAGGGGAACAGGGGTATCAGCCCCAGCATTTT
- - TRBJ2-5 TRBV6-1 CASSAGAETQYF TGTGCCAGCAGTGCAGGGGCGGAGACCCAGTACTTC
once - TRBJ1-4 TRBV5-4 CASSPVDPQVGGNEKLFF TGTGCCAGCAGCCCCGTCGATCCTCAGGTCGGTGGAAATGAAAAACTGTTTTTT